The sequence of this T cell receptor (beta chain) was determined in a study of Siglec-9 on CD8 T cells in melanoma. Study observations and caveats: Siglec-9 reportedly marks and regulates an effector memory CD8+ T-cell subset apparently accumulating in melanoma tumors.

Data came from immunoSEQ multiplex PCR; TCRdb stores just in-frame clones and leaves some out. The sample records around 35,000 clones, 65% to 85% being singletons. As for this clone: Its target is not known.

The CDR3 sequence is 16 residues long. Germline V lookup: CDR1 SGHTS, CDR2 YDEGEE. The V end was cut by 2 bases, the J end by 0 bases, with 13 bases between. Sequenced material: Siglec-9- CD8+ T cells sorted from blood. This receptor was obtained from a human donor in good health. The chain couples TRBV5-8 to TRBJ2-3; D possibly uses TRBD1 or TRBD2 (5 bases each). CDR3 sequence: CASSFPGPSSTDTQYF. DNA of the CDR3: TGTGCCAGCAGCTTCCCGGGACCATCTAGCACAGATACGCAGTATTTT. The variable domain in full, with the rest retrieved from reference TRBV5-8 and TRBJ2-3, is EAGVTQSPTHLIKTRGQQATLRCSPISGHTSVYWYQQALGLGLQFLLWYDEGEERNRGNFPPRFSGRQFPNYSSELNVNALELEDSALYLCASSFPGPSSTDTQYFGPGTRLTVL.